This T cell receptor (beta chain) stems from a study of cytomegalovirus exposure and HLA in healthy donors. Repertoires were generated with immunoSEQ multiplex PCR, while TCRdb's copy carries only in-frame clones and drops some. The sample lists around 200,000 clones, about 86% occurring once. With V trimmed by 2 bases and J by 3 bases, 6 bases remained unmatched. The germline V gene encodes CDR1 SNHLY and CDR2 FYNNEI. The length of the CDR3 is 15 residues. The sequence was collected from a woman aged 18-30 years in good health and CMV-seropositive. The specimen sequenced was PBMCs. This chain uses TRBV2 with TRBJ2-7, with 8 bases matching TRBD2. The CDR3 protein is CASSENGGGNYEQYF. CDR3 coding DNA: TGTGCCAGCAGTGAAAATGGCGGGGGGAACTACGAGCAGTACTTC.